The 19 T cell receptor beta chains below come from one sample, sequenced in a study of T-cell reconstitution after alpha-beta-depleted transplantation in children. Researchers prepared the TCRbeta library using unique molecular identifiers, the study reports. A single record per CDR3 protein comes from TCRdb applying MiXCR to the PCR reads. This sample carries tens of thousands of distinct CDR3 sequences, about a sixth of them seen once, and the ten largest clones take about 20%. Sequenced material: PBMCs, mostly from graft donor cells, taken 180 days after TCRalphabeta/CD19-depleted stem cell transplant. These receptor sequences come from a male patient between 2 and 10 years old who had a stem cell transplant for acute lymphoblastic leukemia, so the T cells may come from the graft donor.

This chain uses TRBV29-1 with TRBJ1-1; 7 bases align to TRBD1. V was pared by 0 bases and J by 3 bases, with 1 base of the junction left unmatched. Germline CDR1 reads SQVTM; CDR2 reads ANQGSEA. CDR3 size: 13 residues. The CDR3 DNA is TGCAGCGTTGAAGAGACAGGGTACACTGAAGCTTTCTTT. Encoded protein: CSVEETGYTEAFF.

The sample holds many counts of this clonotype. The V and J genes are TRBV7-8 and TRBJ1-5; weak D call: TRBD1 (5 bases). From germline, CDR1 is SGHVS and CDR2 FQNEAQ. Trimming took 0 bases from V and 7 from J, leaving 13 bases between them. This CDR3 has 15 amino acids. In nucleotides, the CDR3 is TGTGCCAGCAGCTTAGCGTGGGCAGGGAGACAGCCCCAGCATTTT. Protein sequence: CASSLAWAGRQPQHF.

The rearrangement links TRBV6-5 to TRBJ2-7; TRBD2 agrees at 8 bases. In germline, CDR1 is MNHEY, CDR2 SVGAGI. The CDR3 runs 17 residues. Trimming took 0 bases from V and 4 from J; bases not matched to a gene: 11. The CDR3 sequence: CASSYSRGGGQNYEQYF. The CDR3 region has the DNA TGTGCCAGCAGTTACTCGAGAGGCGGGGGGCAGAATTACGAGCAGTACTTC.

This clonotype has only a few counts. The DNA of the CDR3 is TGCAGTGCCCCTTGGGCCGAGCGAGATACGCAGTATTTT. It translates to CSAPWAERDTQYF. The chain couples TRBV20-1 to TRBJ2-3; D not certain. This CDR3 has 13 amino acids. Germline loops: CDR1 DFQATT, CDR2 SNEGSKA (reference sequence). The V gene lost 6 bases and the J gene lost 5 bases, with 15 bases spanning the gap.

This clonotype was found a few times. The chain employs TRBV12-3 or TRBV12-4 and TRBJ1-6; unclear D gene. Trimming took 10 bases from V and 9 from J, leaving 19 bases between them. This CDR3 contains 14 residues. CDR3 sequence: CAISTHSKLSPLHF. The DNA of the CDR3 is TGTGCCATCTCGACGCACAGCAAGCTTTCACCCCTCCACTTT.

This clonotype has ten or more counts. A read error may explain this, as a much larger clone is one base away. The rearrangement uses TRBV29-1 and TRBJ1-1; 9 bases match TRBD1. Per the germline V gene, CDR1 is SQVTM and CDR2 is ANQGSEA. Trimming at V came to 7 bases and at J to 3 bases, leaving 3 bases not matched to a gene. This CDR3 is built from 12 residues. CDR3 nucleotides: TGCAGCGCTTGGGACAGGGACACTGAAGCTTTCTTT. Protein: CSAWDRDTEAFF.

The V gene is TRBV12-5, the J gene TRBJ2-3; D is uncertain. Germline V CDR1 and CDR2: LGHNT, FRNRAP. This CDR3 is 15 amino acids long. Trimming took off 2 bases at V and 0 bases at J, with 9 bases between the two ends. The CDR3 DNA is TGTGCTAGTGGTTTGTTAGTAACTAGCACAGATACGCAGTATTTT. It is translated as CASGLLVTSTDTQYF.

This chain joins TRBV12-3 or TRBV12-4 and TRBJ1-2; 8 nucleotides match TRBD1. CDR3 size: 12 residues. Trimming cost V 1 base and J 13 bases; bases outside gene matches: 5. CDR3 in DNA: TGTGCCAGCAGTTTAGGGACAGGGACTGTCACCTTC. The encoded protein is CASSLGTGTVTF.

V usage is TRBV20-1 and J usage is TRBJ2-1; a weak D match, TRBD2 (6 bases). CDR1 and CDR2 (germline): DFQATT, SNEGSKA (reference sequence). The CDR3 runs to 15 residues. Deletions cut 5 bases from V and 0 bases from J, with 14 bases between. The CDR3 DNA reads as TGCAGTGCTCCCTTAGCGGCGAGCTCCTACAATGAGCAGTTCTTC. This encodes CSAPLAASSYNEQFF.

This clonotype was detected only a few times. This chain links TRBV5-6 with TRBJ2-1; possible D gene TRBD2, 5 bases. V dropped 0 bases and J dropped 1 base, with 11 bases sitting between them. Germline V gene lookup returns CDR1 SGHDT and CDR2 YYEEEE. The CDR3 has 16 amino acids. In nucleotides, the CDR3 is TGTGCCAGCAGCTTGGCCGGGGTCCGGTCCTACAATGAGCAGTTCTTC. Translated, it gives CASSLAGVRSYNEQFF.

This clonotype came up many times. V usage is TRBV27 and J usage is TRBJ1-2, with D uncertain. This CDR3 is 13 amino acids long. The germline V and J ends were trimmed by 6 bases and 2 bases, with 10 bases remaining between them. Germline V gene data show CDR1 as MNHEY and CDR2 as SMNVEV (reference sequence). In DNA, the CDR3 is TGTGCCAGCAGCAAGGGCCTCAACTATGGCTACACCTTC. Amino acids: CASSKGLNYGYTF.

The chain employs TRBV5-1 and TRBJ2-3; D gene ambiguous. The germline gives CDR1 SGHRS, CDR2 YFSETQ. The CDR3 is 14 amino acids. The V end was cut by 5 bases, the J end by 3 bases, with 13 bases between. CDR3 residues: CASSLTLGTDTQYF. In DNA form, the CDR3 reads TGCGCCAGCAGTTTGACACTGGGTACAGATACGCAGTATTTT.

The gene calls are TRBV6-5 and TRBJ2-3; D is undetermined. Germline CDR1 is MNHEY and CDR2 is SVGAGI. Deletions cut 2 bases from V and 4 bases from J, with 10 bases between. The CDR3 consists of 14 residues. The CDR3 nucleotides read TGTGCCAGCAGTTACGGGGTAATAGCAGATACGCAGTATTTT. It specifies CASSYGVIADTQYF.

The J gene is TRBJ1-5, the V gene TRBV6-5; D gene unclear. In germline, CDR1 is MNHEY, CDR2 SVGAGI. V shed 0 bases and J shed 4 bases, with 10 bases lying between them. The CDR3 runs 15 residues. The CDR3, as DNA: TGTGCCAGCAGTTACTCGACGGGTGGGAATCAGCCCCAGCATTTT. It yields the protein CASSYSTGGNQPQHF.

The V call is TRBV12-3 or TRBV12-4, the J call TRBJ2-3; TRBD1 matches 7 bases. This CDR3 has 15 amino acids. The V and J ends lost 5 bases and 3 bases, in that order; junction bases with no gene match: 8. CDR3 residues: CASSAYYRGTDTQYF. The CDR3 nucleotides are TGTGCCAGCAGTGCCTACTACAGGGGTACAGATACGCAGTATTTT.

Here the CDR3 reads CASSQDTTGGPYEQYF. The CDR3 DNA sequence: TGCGCCAGCAGCCAAGATACGACAGGGGGTCCCTACGAGCAGTACTTC. This chain uses TRBV4-3 with TRBJ2-7, with 9 nucleotides matching TRBD1. The CDR3 is 16 amino acids. After removal of 0 bases from V and 2 bases from J, the junction contained 5 bases not matched to a gene. Germline loops: CDR1 LGHNA, CDR2 YSLEER.

J is TRBJ2-3 and V is TRBV20-1; 7 bases match TRBD1. The CDR3 sequence is 12 residues long. Germline lookup yields CDR1 DFQATT and CDR2 SNEGSKA (reference sequence). Trimming cost V 4 bases and J 6 bases; bases outside gene matches: 4. CDR3 protein: CSATTGKDTQYF. The DNA of the CDR3 is TGCAGTGCTACGACAGGGAAGGATACGCAGTATTTT.

CDR3 nucleotide sequence: TGTGCCAGCAGCTTAGATTCAGGGGCCAACGTCCTGACTTTC. Translating gives CASSLDSGANVLTF. The rearrangement uses TRBV7-2 and TRBJ2-6, with D uncertain. The germline gives CDR1 SGHTA, CDR2 FQGNSA. Deletions cut 1 base from V and 4 bases from J, with 5 bases between. CDR3 size: 14 residues.

The chain couples TRBV7-2 to TRBJ1-2, with 7 bases fitting TRBD1. V lost 5 bases, J lost 0 bases, and 3 bases stayed unmatched. CDR3 size: 14 residues. Per germline, CDR1 SGHTA and CDR2 FQGNSA. The CDR3 protein is CASSRDSSNYGYTF. For the CDR3, the DNA is TGTGCCAGCAGCCGGGACAGTTCTAACTATGGCTACACCTTC.